This entry lists 14 T cell receptor beta chains sequenced from one sample in a study of PD-1 blockade in classical Hodgkin lymphoma. Indicated time point: cycle 4 day 1 (C4D1), after about 6 weeks of nivolumab. Every patient relapsed after autologous stem cell transplantation, and brentuximab vedotin exposure varied. Clones were read by immunoSEQ multiplex PCR, and TCRdb kept only the in-frame ones, dropping some. The sample carries nearly 50,000 clones, 65% to 80% recorded once. This specimen was peripheral blood mononuclear cells (PBMCs), taken before the fourth cycle of nivolumab. Source of these receptors: a human donor with classical Hodgkin lymphoma.

V is TRBV21-1 and J is TRBJ2-1; TRBD2, the D gene given by the table, was not confirmed from the DNA. TRBV21-1 is a known pseudogene. This CDR3 has 19 amino acids. CDR3: CASSKEPGLAGYPYNEQFF. Here the CDR3 DNA reads TGTGCCAGCAGCAAAGAGCCCGGACTAGCGGGTTACCCCTACAATGAGCAGTTCTTC.

V gene TRBV19 combines with J gene TRBJ2-7, with 16 bases matching TRBD2. CDR1 is LNHDA and CDR2 is SQIVND in the germline V gene (reference sequence). V lost 5 bases and J lost 9; bases outside the gene matches: 7. The CDR3 is 15 residues long. The CDR3, as DNA: TGTGCCAGTAGTCCAGAGGGACTAGCGGGAGGGTCGCAGTACTTC. It encodes CASSPEGLAGGSQYF.

A few counts support this clone. J is TRBJ2-6 and V is TRBV7-2; D unclear. Trimming took 3 bases from V and 12 from J, leaving 9 bases between them. The CDR3 spans 12 residues. Germline assignment: CDR1 SGHTA and CDR2 FQGNSA. CDR3 amino acids: CASSFSRVVLTF. The CDR3 DNA reads as TGTGCCAGCAGCTTTTCCCGGGTCGTCCTGACTTTC.

This chain uses TRBV21-1 with TRBJ1-1; TRBD1 was called by the table and not checked on the DNA. TRBV21-1 is a listed pseudogene. The CDR3 is made up of 14 amino acids. This CDR3 reads CASSARQGDTEAFF. CDR3 sequence (DNA): TGTGCCAGCAGCGCAAGACAGGGGGACACTGAAGCTTTCTTT.

Here the CDR3 reads CASSLAIRDEQYF. CDR3 nucleotides: TGTGCCAGCAGCTTAGCGATCAGGGACGAGCAGTACTTC. The J gene is TRBJ2-7, the V gene TRBV7-2, with D perhaps matching TRBD1 (5 bases). V lost 0 bases, J lost 5 bases, and 8 bases lay in between. The CDR3 is 13 residues long. Germline V gives CDR1 SGHTA, CDR2 FQGNSA.

V is TRBV2 and J is TRBJ2-3; no definite D call. The CDR3 has 15 amino acids. In germline, CDR1 is SNHLY, CDR2 FYNNEI. V was clipped by 6 bases and J by 1 base, with 14 bases between them. In DNA form, the CDR3 reads TGTGCCAGCAGCTACTCGAGGCCAGGCACAGATACGCAGTATTTT. Translation gives CASSYSRPGTDTQYF.

The chain is built from TRBV28 and TRBJ1-2; D is unresolved. CDR1 and CDR2 from the germline V gene are MDHEN and SYDVKM. The length of the CDR3 is 15 residues. Trimming took 1 base from V and 8 from J, leaving 17 bases between them. CDR3 nucleotides: TGTGCCAGCAGTTTATCAAGGGTAGACTTTGAAGGCTACACCTTC. Translation: CASSLSRVDFEGYTF.

This clone came up once. The rearrangement links TRBV5-1 to TRBJ2-7; 10 bases map to TRBD2. The J segment lost 4 bases and the V segment lost 3 bases, leaving 4 bases of the junction unmatched. This CDR3 region has 14 residues. Germline V gene sequence: CDR1 SGHRS, CDR2 YFSETQ. The CDR3 sequence: CASSSVAGGYEQYF. The CDR3 region has the DNA TGCGCCAGCAGCTCCGTAGCGGGGGGTTACGAGCAGTACTTC.

The chain recombines TRBV7-6 with TRBJ2-1; possibly TRBD1 or TRBD2 for D (5 bases each). Germline loops: CDR1 SGHVS, CDR2 FNYEAQ. The CDR3 is 14 amino acids. V was trimmed by 3 bases and J by 5 bases, leaving 11 bases between them. CDR3 residues: CASSFAWGNNEQFF. CDR3 nucleotides: TGTGCCAGCAGCTTCGCGTGGGGGAACAATGAGCAGTTCTTC. The complete variable domain, with remaining parts taken from reference TRBV7-6 and TRBJ2-1, reads GAGVSQSPRYKVTKRGQDVALRCDPISGHVSLYWYRQALGQGPEFLTYFNYEAQQDKSGLPNDRFSAERPEGSISTLTIQRTEQRDSAMYRCASSFAWGNNEQFFGPGTRLTVL.

This clone has more than one count but fewer than ten. The rearrangement joins TRBV23-1 to TRBJ1-1; 7 nucleotides match TRBD1. TRBV23-1 is labeled an ORF, and its function is uncertain. V was pared by 0 bases and J by 8 bases, with 9 bases of the junction left unmatched. The CDR3 length is 15 residues. CDR3 DNA sequence: TGCGCCAGCAGTCAATCCGGTCGGGGACAGACAGAAGCTTTCTTT. The encoded protein is CASSQSGRGQTEAFF.

A few counts support this clone. The gene calls are TRBV9 and TRBJ1-3; D unclear. V was trimmed by 4 bases and J by 1 base, leaving 9 bases between them. This CDR3 region has 14 residues. Germline V gives CDR1 SGDLS, CDR2 YYNGEE. CDR3 protein: CASSPFLSGNTIYF. The CDR3 bases are TGTGCCAGCAGCCCTTTCCTGTCTGGAAACACCATATATTTT. Complete variable domain (other parts from reference TRBV9 and TRBJ1-3): DSGVTQTPKHLITATGQRVTLRCSPRSGDLSVYWYQQSLDQGLQFLIQYYNGEERAKGNILERFSAQQFPDLHSELNLSSLELGDSALYFCASSPFLSGNTIYFGEGSWLTVV.

This clone was observed once. V and J are TRBV15 and TRBJ2-1; TRBD2 matches 9 bases. Losses at the gene ends were 0 bases for V and 9 bases for J; bases not matched to a gene: 3. CDR3 size: 14 residues. Germline V CDR1 and CDR2: LNHNV, YYDKDF (reference sequence). As DNA, the CDR3 is TGTGCCACCAGCAGAGAAAAACTAGCGGGTGAGCAGTTCTTC. Encoded protein: CATSREKLAGEQFF.

The CDR3 region has the DNA TGTGCCAGCAGACCTGCGGCCTCGAACACTGAAGCTTTCTTT. Residues: CASRPAASNTEAFF. The rearrangement joins TRBV7-9 to TRBJ1-1, with D unresolved. V was trimmed by 6 bases and J by 1 base, leaving 12 bases between them. The CDR3 runs to 14 residues. CDR1 is SEHNR and CDR2 is FQNEAQ in the germline V gene (reference sequence). The full variable domain, in which reference TRBV7-9 and TRBJ1-1 provide the parts outside the CDR3, is DTGVSQNPRHKITKRGQNVTFRCDPISEHNRLYWYRQTLGQGPEFLTYFQNEAQLEKSRLLSDRFSAERPKGSFSTLEIQRTEQGDSAMYLCASRPAASNTEAFFGQGTRLTVV.

The chain's CDR3 is CASSLPTGISMGYTF. The CDR3 DNA is TGTGCCAGCAGCTTGCCCACGGGGATATCTATGGGCTACACCTTC. This chain connects TRBV5-4 to TRBJ1-2; unclear D gene. Trimming left V 1 base short and J 8 bases short, with 18 bases between. CDR1 SGHNT and CDR2 YYREEE come from the germline V gene (reference sequence). The CDR3 covers 15 residues.